This TCR beta chain was recovered during a study of beta chain features in type 1 diabetes. In its sample, this clone was seen a few times. TCRB transcripts that were expressed got sequenced, as all of the isolated RNA had been reverse transcribed. Using immunoSEQ multiplex PCR, the repertoire was profiled, and TCRdb retains in-frame clones only, with some absent. The sample records roughly 300,000 clones, around 7.6% being singletons. V lost 5 bases and J lost 5, with 12 bases in between. Germline V gene sequence: CDR1 MDHEN, CDR2 SYDVKM. The CDR3 sequence is 14 residues long. This TCR was recovered from a woman in her late teens or twenties in good health. Material for sequencing was central memory CD4+ T cells from blood. This chain links TRBV28 with TRBJ1-4; D is ambiguous. The CDR3, as DNA: TGTGCCAGCAGTCCCCGACAACTAAATGAAAAACTGTTTTTT. Protein: CASSPRQLNEKLFF. The full variable domain, with the rest looked up from reference TRBV28 and TRBJ1-4, is DVKVTQSSRYLVKRTGEKVFLECVQDMDHENMFWYRQDPGLGLRLIYFSYDVKMKEKGDIPEGYSVSREKKERFSLILESASTNQTSMYLCASSPRQLNEKLFFGSGTQLSVL.